This TCR beta chain was sequenced in a study of T cell responses to AZD1222 COVID-19 vaccine. General observations from the study: Across the whole spike, CD4 TCRs peaked at regions 160-218 and 743-854. Clonal diversity may have been underestimated in mostly white British donors.

This CDR3 is 16 amino acids long. V lost 2 bases and J lost 5; bases outside the gene matches: 8. Only in-frame clones appear in the TCRdb table, and some are missing; sequencing was by immunoSEQ multiplex PCR. The sample includes roughly 140,000 clones, 90% to 95% of them seen just once. Notes on this clone: Its antigen is currently unknown.

This receptor was obtained from an adult in good health. The input for sequencing was peripheral blood, taken on day 0 of AZD1222 vaccination. The chain recombines TRBV23-1 with TRBJ1-3; 8 bases map to TRBD1. TRBV23-1 is given ORF status, its function remaining uncertain. In DNA, the CDR3 is TGCGCCAGCAGTCAACCGGCGACAGGGGAGAGAAACACCATATATTTT. Its translation: CASSQPATGERNTIYF.